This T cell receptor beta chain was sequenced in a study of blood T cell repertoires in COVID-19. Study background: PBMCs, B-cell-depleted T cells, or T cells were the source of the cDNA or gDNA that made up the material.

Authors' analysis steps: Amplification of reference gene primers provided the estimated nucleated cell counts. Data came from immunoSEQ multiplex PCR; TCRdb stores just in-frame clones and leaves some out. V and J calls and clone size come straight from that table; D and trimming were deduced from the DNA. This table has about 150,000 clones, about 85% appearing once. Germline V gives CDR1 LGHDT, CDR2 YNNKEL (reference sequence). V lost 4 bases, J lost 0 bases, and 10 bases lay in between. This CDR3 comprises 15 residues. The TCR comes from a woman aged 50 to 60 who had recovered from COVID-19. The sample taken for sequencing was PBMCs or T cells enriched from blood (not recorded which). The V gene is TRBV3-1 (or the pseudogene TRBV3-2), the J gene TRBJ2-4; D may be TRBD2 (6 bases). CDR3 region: CASSRTGLAKNIQYF. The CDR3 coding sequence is TGTGCCAGCAGCCGGACGGGACTAGCCAAAAACATTCAGTACTTC.